The 11 T cell receptor beta chains below were found in one sample sequenced in a study of monozygotic twins with inflammatory bowel disease. TCRdb re-called the 5' RACE reads; one entry per CDR3 protein, DNA not given. This sample's table reports around 200,000 distinct CDR3 sequences. The sample taken for sequencing was blood. These receptor sequences come from a human donor with ulcerative colitis or Crohn's disease, or a healthy co-twin of an affected twin (not recorded which).

CDR3 sequence: CAISAPGQGYHEQFF. V usage is TRBV10-3 and J usage is TRBJ2-1; the D call of TRBD1 rests on TCRdb alone, since no DNA is present to check it. Germline V CDR1 and CDR2: ENHRY, SYGVKD. The CDR3 is made up of 15 amino acids.

The chain's CDR3 is CASSFVTEAFF. V gene TRBV5-6 combines with J gene TRBJ1-1. The CDR3 length is 11 residues. Germline V gene sequence: CDR1 SGHDT, CDR2 YYEEEE.

This chain connects TRBV29-1 to TRBJ2-1; TCRdb lists TRBD2, though no DNA is available to test this call. The V gene's germline CDR1 is SQVTM and CDR2 ANQGSEA. The CDR3 has 14 residues. The CDR3 region is CSVERAGVGNEQFF.

The V and J genes are TRBV29-1 and TRBJ2-7; the TCRdb D gene call, TRBD1, has no DNA to confirm it. Germline values: CDR1 SQVTM, CDR2 ANQGSEA. The CDR3 extends over 13 amino acids. The CDR3 sequence: CSATGTGQHEQYF.

The chain carries TRBV9 and TRBJ2-1; no DNA is available, so the TRBD2 call from TCRdb remains unchecked. This CDR3 is 15 amino acids long. Germline assignment: CDR1 SGDLS and CDR2 YYNGEE. This chain's CDR3 is CASSETGTNSGEQFF.

The chain carries TRBV20-1 and TRBJ1-4; TCRdb's D call, TRBD1, is unchecked because there is no DNA. Germline V gene data show CDR1 as DFQATT and CDR2 as SNEGSKA (reference sequence). This CDR3 contains 15 residues. The CDR3 loop is CSASSSGEGVEKLFF.

The chain links TRBV3-1 to TRBJ2-7; TCRdb outputs TRBD1, but without DNA this stays unchecked. This CDR3 comprises 13 residues. Looked up from germline, CDR1 is LGHDT and CDR2 is YNNKEL (reference sequence). CDR3 protein: CASSQAQGTEQYF.

The chain is built from TRBV5-1 and TRBJ2-3; without DNA, the TCRdb call of TRBD2 cannot be checked. The germline V gene has CDR1 SGHRS and CDR2 YFSETQ. CDR3 length equals 17 residues. This chain's CDR3 is CASSLAERGSSTDTQYF. Combining the CDR3 with reference TRBV5-1 and TRBJ2-3 gives the whole variable domain KAGVTQTPRYLIKTRGQQVTLSCSPISGHRSVSWYQQTPGQGLQFLFEYFSETQRNKGNFPGRFSGRQFSNSRSEMNVSTLELGDSALYLCASSLAERGSSTDTQYFGPGTRLTVL.

This rearrangement joins TRBV4-1 to TRBJ2-7; no DNA is available, so the TRBD1 call from TCRdb remains unchecked. Germline V gene sequence: CDR1 MGHRA, CDR2 YSYEKL. The CDR3 contains 17 residues. The CDR3 sequence is CASSPFTGQASSYEQYF.

The chain links TRBV3-1 to TRBJ2-1; TCRdb's assignment of TRBD2 cannot be checked, as there is no DNA. Per the germline V gene, CDR1 is LGHDT and CDR2 is YNNKEL (reference sequence). This CDR3 is 16 amino acids long. CDR3 region: CASSHFLAGGRDEQFF.

The J gene is TRBJ1-5, the V gene TRBV10-3; TCRdb selects TRBD1, and the lack of DNA leaves this call unchecked. There are 15 residues in the CDR3. Germline lookup yields CDR1 ENHRY and CDR2 SYGVKD. The CDR3 region is CAISGQGRLNQPQHF.